This T cell receptor (beta chain) was identified during a study of T cells in Graves' hyperthyroidism and ophthalmopathy. This CDR3 comprises 16 residues. Trimming pared 2 bases from V and 2 bases from J, leaving 13 bases between. CDR1 is SGHRS and CDR2 is YFSETQ in the germline V gene. There were TCR beta CDR3 regions amplified from RNA transcripts. The primer set for the first-round RT-PCR of the TCR CDR3 was HTBI. MiXCR, run by TCRdb on the multiplex PCR reads, gives a single entry per CDR3 protein. The table lists fewer than 350,000 distinct CDR3 sequences, 18% of them singletons. The origin of this receptor is a woman aged 40 to 50 with Graves' ophthalmopathy. Sequencing used blood. V is TRBV5-1 and J is TRBJ2-2, with D possibly matching TRBD2 (6 bases). CDR3 sequence reads: CASSFGDFLNTGELFF. Here the CDR3 DNA reads TGCGCCAGCAGCTTTGGGGACTTTCTTAACACCGGGGAGCTGTTTTTT. Full variable domain (rest looked up from reference TRBV5-1 and TRBJ2-2): KAGVTQTPRYLIKTRGQQVTLSCSPISGHRSVSWYQQTPGQGLQFLFEYFSETQRNKGNFPGRFSGRQFSNSRSEMNVSTLELGDSALYLCASSFGDFLNTGELFFGEGSRLTVL.